Listed below are T cell receptor beta chains from one sample, sequenced in a study of breast tumors, draining lymph nodes, adjacent tissues. Via MiXCR, TCRdb re-called the multiplex PCR reads, giving one row per CDR3 protein. The repertoire holds 130,000 or so distinct CDR3 sequences, 21% seen once, with 2% to 2.5% in the top ten. The sequenced sample consisted of axillary lymph node tissue. The receptors here all came from a female donor with breast cancer. Some clones in this sample may be carry-over from other donors' samples. Both conserved end residues are part of each CDR3. The order of the fields is V gene, J gene, clone size, D gene, CDR3 DNA, CDR3 protein. The D gene is left open where the match is weak. Clone size appears in some rows only: once, few, many, or a class for an expanded clone.

V gene: TRBV7-2; J gene: TRBJ1-6; clone size: many; D gene: TRBD1; CDR3 DNA: TGTGCCAGCAGCGCAGGGACAGGCGGGTATTCACCCCTCCACTTT; CDR3 protein: CASSAGTGGYSPLHF
V gene: TRBV5-1; J gene: TRBJ2-7; clone size: many; D gene: .; CDR3 DNA: TGCGCCAGCAGCCAAGGATCCTCGTCCCACGAGCAGTACTTC; CDR3 protein: CASSQGSSSHEQYF
V gene: TRBV30; J gene: TRBJ2-7; clone size: few; D gene: .; CDR3 DNA: TGTGCCTGGAACAACCCCTCAGGGGGGGCCTACGAGCAGTACTTC; CDR3 protein: CAWNNPSGGAYEQYF
V gene: TRBV19; J gene: TRBJ1-4; clone size: many; D gene: TRBD1; CDR3 DNA: TGTGCCACCACCGGGACAGGGGGGGAAAAACTGTTTTTT; CDR3 protein: CATTGTGGEKLFF
V gene: TRBV5-8; J gene: TRBJ1-2; clone size: many; D gene: .; CDR3 DNA: TGTGCCAGCAGCTTGGGTGGGACAAGGGGACGTGGCTACACCTTC; CDR3 protein: CASSLGGTRGRGYTF
V gene: TRBV6-5; J gene: TRBJ2-3; clone size: .; D gene: .; CDR3 DNA: TGTGCCGGCAGTTACCGGCCGGGAGCGAGCACAGATACGCTGTATTTT; CDR3 protein: CAGSYRPGASTDTLYF
V gene: TRBV12-3/TRBV12-4; J gene: TRBJ2-7; clone size: few; D gene: .; CDR3 DNA: TGTGCCAGCAGTACGGGTGGCCCCCCCTACGAGCAGTACTTC; CDR3 protein: CASSTGGPPYEQYF
V gene: TRBV6-1; J gene: TRBJ1-3; clone size: many; D gene: .; CDR3 DNA: TGTGCCAGCAGTGAAAGGTGGTCGGGGGAGACCATATATTTT; CDR3 protein: CASSERWSGETIYF
V gene: TRBV5-1; J gene: TRBJ2-7; clone size: many; D gene: .; CDR3 DNA: TGCGCCTCACAAGATAGGGCGACCTACGAGCAGTACTTC; CDR3 protein: CASQDRATYEQYF
V gene: TRBV6-6; J gene: TRBJ2-2; clone size: many; D gene: .; CDR3 DNA: TGTGCCAGCAGTTACTCGGGGGTTGGGGAGCTGTTTTTT; CDR3 protein: CASSYSGVGELFF
V gene: TRBV2; J gene: TRBJ1-5; clone size: many; D gene: .; CDR3 DNA: TGTGCCAGCAGCCCGTTTGTAGGGAATCAGCCCCAGCATTTT; CDR3 protein: CASSPFVGNQPQHF
V gene: TRBV6-1; J gene: TRBJ1-3; clone size: .; D gene: .; CDR3 DNA: TGTGCCAGCAGGGGGGAGCGTGGAGGAGCTGGAAACACCATATATTTT; CDR3 protein: CASRGERGGAGNTIYF
V gene: TRBV6-1; J gene: TRBJ2-2; clone size: many; D gene: .; CDR3 DNA: TGTGCCAGCAGCGCGGGACGGTCCACCGGGGAGCTGTTTTTT; CDR3 protein: CASSAGRSTGELFF
V gene: TRBV6-6; J gene: TRBJ2-7; clone size: many; D gene: .; CDR3 DNA: TGTGCCAGCAGTCGCTCGTTCGGCGAGCAGTACTTC; CDR3 protein: CASSRSFGEQYF
V gene: TRBV28; J gene: TRBJ2-7; clone size: many; D gene: .; CDR3 DNA: TGTGCCAGCAGGTATCATGGACGCTACGAGCAGTACTTC; CDR3 protein: CASRYHGRYEQYF
V gene: TRBV3-1; J gene: TRBJ1-6; clone size: many; D gene: .; CDR3 DNA: TGTGCCAGCAGCCAAGGAGGTGAGGCCCTCCACTTT; CDR3 protein: CASSQGGEALHF
V gene: TRBV19; J gene: TRBJ1-2; clone size: many; D gene: TRBD1; CDR3 DNA: TGTGCCAGTAGTACGTCGGACAGGGGCGACCCCCGCCACACCTTC; CDR3 protein: CASSTSDRGDPRHTF
V gene: TRBV30; J gene: TRBJ2-7; clone size: many; D gene: .; CDR3 DNA: TGTGCCTGGAGTGTAGGACTGGTGGGCGAGCAGTACTTC; CDR3 protein: CAWSVGLVGEQYF
V gene: TRBV19; J gene: TRBJ2-2; clone size: .; D gene: .; CDR3 DNA: TGTGCCAGTAGTATACCAACCAGGGAGCTGTTTTTT; CDR3 protein: CASSIPTRELFF
V gene: TRBV28; J gene: TRBJ2-1; clone size: .; D gene: TRBD2; CDR3 DNA: TGTGCCAGCAGTACAACTAGCGGGAGATTATTCAATGAGCAGTTCTTC; CDR3 protein: CASSTTSGRLFNEQFF
V gene: TRBV24-1; J gene: TRBJ2-3; clone size: many; D gene: TRBD2; CDR3 DNA: TGTGCCACCAGTGATCGCGGGAGAAACACAGATACGCAGTATTTT; CDR3 protein: CATSDRGRNTDTQYF
V gene: TRBV13; J gene: TRBJ2-1; clone size: .; D gene: TRBD2; CDR3 DNA: TGTGCCAGCAGCAAAACCGGGACTAGCGGTTACAATGAGCAGTTCTTC; CDR3 protein: CASSKTGTSGYNEQFF
V gene: TRBV19; J gene: TRBJ1-2; clone size: many; D gene: TRBD1; CDR3 DNA: TGTGCCAGTAGTCTACAGGGGTCCCCCTATGGCTACACCTTC; CDR3 protein: CASSLQGSPYGYTF
V gene: TRBV4-1; J gene: TRBJ2-1; clone size: many; D gene: TRBD2; CDR3 DNA: TGCGCCAGCAGCCAAGACGACCTAGCGGGAGTTGAGCAGTTCTTC; CDR3 protein: CASSQDDLAGVEQFF
V gene: TRBV20-1; J gene: TRBJ2-5; clone size: many; D gene: .; CDR3 DNA: TGCAGTGCTAGGTCCGGGAGTAGGAGGGAGACCCAGTACTTC; CDR3 protein: CSARSGSRRETQYF
V gene: TRBV2; J gene: TRBJ2-3; clone size: .; D gene: TRBD2; CDR3 DNA: TGTGCCAGCAGTGAAAGCGGGACGGGCACAGGTACGCAGTATTTT; CDR3 protein: CASSESGTGTGTQYF
V gene: TRBV7-3; J gene: TRBJ1-1; clone size: .; D gene: .; CDR3 DNA: TGTGCCAGCAGCTTCATATACACTGAAGCTTTCTTT; CDR3 protein: CASSFIYTEAFF
V gene: TRBV27; J gene: TRBJ2-2; clone size: .; D gene: TRBD1; CDR3 DNA: TGTGCCAGCAGTTTTCTCGGACAGGGGCACACCGGGGAGCTGTTTTTT; CDR3 protein: CASSFLGQGHTGELFF
V gene: TRBV28; J gene: TRBJ1-6; clone size: .; D gene: .; CDR3 DNA: TGTGCCAGCAGGCCTAATCGGGGGGGGGGTTCACCCCTCCACTTT; CDR3 protein: CASRPNRGGGSPLHF
V gene: TRBV9; J gene: TRBJ2-2; clone size: many; D gene: TRBD2; CDR3 DNA: TGTGCCAGCAGCGTACTAGCGGGAACAAGGGTCGGCGGGGAGCTGTTTTTT; CDR3 protein: CASSVLAGTRVGGELFF
V gene: TRBV9; J gene: TRBJ2-5; clone size: .; D gene: .; CDR3 DNA: TGTGCCAGCAGCGTAGGTCTCGGGGGACCCAAAGAGACCCAGTACTTC; CDR3 protein: CASSVGLGGPKETQYF
V gene: TRBV29-1; J gene: TRBJ1-6; clone size: many; D gene: .; CDR3 DNA: TGCAGCGCCCGGGACGGGAATTCACCCCTCCACTTT; CDR3 protein: CSARDGNSPLHF
V gene: TRBV5-5; J gene: TRBJ2-7; clone size: many; D gene: TRBD2; CDR3 DNA: TGTGCCAGCAGCTGGGGACTAGCGGGAGTCTACGAGCAGTACTTC; CDR3 protein: CASSWGLAGVYEQYF
V gene: TRBV6-6; J gene: TRBJ2-3; clone size: many; D gene: TRBD2; CDR3 DNA: TGTGCCAGCAGTTACTCCCTCACTAGCGGGAGCACAGATACGCAGTATTTT; CDR3 protein: CASSYSLTSGSTDTQYF
V gene: TRBV3-1; J gene: TRBJ2-7; clone size: .; D gene: TRBD2; CDR3 DNA: TGTGCCAGCAGCATCGGGGGGGACACCTACGAGCAGTACTTC; CDR3 protein: CASSIGGDTYEQYF
V gene: TRBV6-1; J gene: TRBJ2-7; clone size: many; D gene: .; CDR3 DNA: TGTGCCAGCAGTGAAGCGTACGGCTACGAGCAGTACTTC; CDR3 protein: CASSEAYGYEQYF
V gene: TRBV4-1; J gene: TRBJ1-5; clone size: many; D gene: .; CDR3 DNA: TGCGCCAGCAGCCAGGTGGATGGGGATCAGCCCCAGCATTTT; CDR3 protein: CASSQVDGDQPQHF
V gene: TRBV20-1; J gene: TRBJ2-7; clone size: many; D gene: TRBD2; CDR3 DNA: TGCAGTGCTAGAGGAGTAGACTATAATAGCGGGAGGGCCAATAGATACGAGCAGTACTTC; CDR3 protein: CSARGVDYNSGRANRYEQYF
V gene: TRBV2; J gene: TRBJ2-1; clone size: .; D gene: TRBD1; CDR3 DNA: TGTGCCAGCCGAGGGGGCCGGGACAATGAGCAGTTCTTC; CDR3 protein: CASRGGRDNEQFF
V gene: TRBV5-1; J gene: TRBJ2-5; clone size: few; D gene: .; CDR3 DNA: TGCGCCAGCAGCCCGGGGACCCAGATCAACCAAGAGACCCAGTACTTC; CDR3 protein: CASSPGTQINQETQYF
V gene: TRBV29-1; J gene: TRBJ2-3; clone size: many; D gene: TRBD2; CDR3 DNA: TGCAGCGTTGATGGACTAGCGGGAGGCCGGGGGGTGGTGGATACGCAGTATTTT; CDR3 protein: CSVDGLAGGRGVVDTQYF
V gene: TRBV6-6; J gene: TRBJ2-5; clone size: .; D gene: .; CDR3 DNA: TGTGCCAGCAGTTCATCGACAGCACAAGAGACCCAGTACTTC; CDR3 protein: CASSSSTAQETQYF
V gene: TRBV5-5; J gene: TRBJ2-7; clone size: many; D gene: .; CDR3 DNA: TGTGCCAGCAGCCCACCACAGGGTCTCCACGAGCAGTACTTC; CDR3 protein: CASSPPQGLHEQYF
V gene: TRBV3-1; J gene: TRBJ2-1; clone size: .; D gene: TRBD2; CDR3 DNA: TGTGCCAGCAGCCAAGAAACTAGCGGGAGTAGGTTGAATGAGCAGTTCTTC; CDR3 protein: CASSQETSGSRLNEQFF
V gene: TRBV7-8; J gene: TRBJ2-5; clone size: few; D gene: .; CDR3 DNA: TGTGCCAGCAGCTCTGTCCCTTCCTCGACAACCCAGTACTTC; CDR3 protein: CASSSVPSSTTQYF
V gene: TRBV19; J gene: TRBJ2-5; clone size: many; D gene: TRBD2; CDR3 DNA: TGTGCCAGTAGTCAGGCTAGCGGGAGTGCAAGGGAGACCCAGTACTTC; CDR3 protein: CASSQASGSARETQYF
V gene: TRBV2; J gene: TRBJ2-5; clone size: many; D gene: TRBD1; CDR3 DNA: TGTGCCAGCTGGACAGGGGCTCGGGAGACCCAGTACTTC; CDR3 protein: CASWTGARETQYF
V gene: TRBV5-5; J gene: TRBJ1-2; clone size: many; D gene: .; CDR3 DNA: TGTGCCAGCAGCTACGGCCCTGCGGAGGGCTACACCTTC; CDR3 protein: CASSYGPAEGYTF
V gene: TRBV25-1; J gene: TRBJ2-2; clone size: few; D gene: TRBD2; CDR3 DNA: TGTGCCAGCAGCGGGCGACTAGCGGGCACCGGGGAGCTGTTTTTT; CDR3 protein: CASSGRLAGTGELFF
V gene: TRBV24-1; J gene: TRBJ2-2; clone size: many; D gene: .; CDR3 DNA: TGTGCCACCAGTGAGACCAGGACAGCCACGAACACCGGGGAGCTGTTTTTT; CDR3 protein: CATSETRTATNTGELFF
V gene: TRBV30; J gene: TRBJ1-4; clone size: few; D gene: .; CDR3 DNA: TGTGCCTGGAGTGCTGTTCTTGACGGTAATGAAAAACTGTTTTTT; CDR3 protein: CAWSAVLDGNEKLFF
V gene: TRBV29-1; J gene: TRBJ2-5; clone size: many; D gene: .; CDR3 DNA: TGCAGCGTCCCAAAGGGCACAGGGTACCAAGAGACCCAGTACTTC; CDR3 protein: CSVPKGTGYQETQYF
V gene: TRBV6-6; J gene: TRBJ2-1; clone size: many; D gene: .; CDR3 DNA: TGTGCCAGCAGTACGGGGATGGGAAATGAGCAGTTCTTC; CDR3 protein: CASSTGMGNEQFF